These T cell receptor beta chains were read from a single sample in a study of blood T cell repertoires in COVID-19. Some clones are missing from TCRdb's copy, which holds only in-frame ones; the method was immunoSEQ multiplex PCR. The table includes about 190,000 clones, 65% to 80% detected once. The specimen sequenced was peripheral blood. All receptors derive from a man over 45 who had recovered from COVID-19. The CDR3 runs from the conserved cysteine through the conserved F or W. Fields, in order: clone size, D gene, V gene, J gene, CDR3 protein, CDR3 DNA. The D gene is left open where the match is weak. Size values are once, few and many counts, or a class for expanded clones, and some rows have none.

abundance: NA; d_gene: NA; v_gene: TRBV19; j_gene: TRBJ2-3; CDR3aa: CASSIFIEPGSDPQYF; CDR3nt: TGTGCCAGTAGTATATTCATCGAACCAGGCTCAGATCCGCAGTATTTT
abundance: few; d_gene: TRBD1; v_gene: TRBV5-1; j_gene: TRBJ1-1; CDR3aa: CASSLTGGTEAFF; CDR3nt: TGCGCCAGCAGCTTGACAGGGGGCACTGAAGCTTTCTTT
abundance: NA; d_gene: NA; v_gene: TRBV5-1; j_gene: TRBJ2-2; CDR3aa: CASRMAGAGTGELFF; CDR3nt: TGCGCCAGCAGAATGGCAGGGGCTGGCACCGGGGAGCTGTTTTTT
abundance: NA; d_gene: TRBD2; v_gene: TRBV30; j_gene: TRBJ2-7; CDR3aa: CAWSPRLAVYEQYF; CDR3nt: TGTGCCTGGAGCCCTAGACTAGCGGTCTACGAGCAGTACTTC
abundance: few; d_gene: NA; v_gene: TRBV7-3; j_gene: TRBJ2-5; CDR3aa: CASSPTEGETQYF; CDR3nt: TGTGCCAGCAGCCCCACAGAAGGAGAGACCCAGTACTTC
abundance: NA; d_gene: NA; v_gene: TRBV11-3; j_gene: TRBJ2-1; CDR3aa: CASSLGNYNEQFF; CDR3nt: TGTGCCAGCAGCTTAGGTAACTACAATGAGCAGTTCTTC
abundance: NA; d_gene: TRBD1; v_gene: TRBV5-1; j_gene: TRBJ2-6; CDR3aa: CASRGQGLSGANVLTF; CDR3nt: TGCGCCAGCAGGGGACAGGGTTTATCTGGGGCCAACGTCCTGACTTTC
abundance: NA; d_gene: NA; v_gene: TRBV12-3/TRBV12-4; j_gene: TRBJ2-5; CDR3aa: CASGRSVETQYF; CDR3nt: TGTGCCAGCGGGCGATCAGTGGAGACCCAGTACTTC
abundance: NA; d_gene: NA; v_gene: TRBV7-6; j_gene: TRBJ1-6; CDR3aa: CASSLGEGTSTLHF; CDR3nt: TGTGCCAGCAGCTTAGGGGAGGGCACCTCAACCCTCCACTTT
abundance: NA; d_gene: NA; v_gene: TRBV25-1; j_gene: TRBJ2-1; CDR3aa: CASSEAKVLRSDNEQFF; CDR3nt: TGTGCCAGCAGTGAAGCCAAAGTACTCCGTTCGGACAATGAGCAGTTCTTC
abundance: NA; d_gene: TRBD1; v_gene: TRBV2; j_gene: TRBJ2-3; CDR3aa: CASGEGASTDTQYF; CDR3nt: TGTGCCAGCGGAGAGGGGGCTAGCACAGATACGCAGTATTTT
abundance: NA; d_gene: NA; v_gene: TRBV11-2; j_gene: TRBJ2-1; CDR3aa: CASSRRRTGDEQFF; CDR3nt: TGTGCCAGCAGCCGAAGGCGGACCGGGGATGAGCAGTTCTTC
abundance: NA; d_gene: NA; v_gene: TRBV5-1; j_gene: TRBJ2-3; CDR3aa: CASSRGTDTQYF; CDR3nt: TGCGCCAGCAGCCGGGGCACAGATACGCAGTATTTT
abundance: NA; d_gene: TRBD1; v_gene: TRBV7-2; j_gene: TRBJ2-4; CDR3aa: CASSSRGQLAKNIQYF; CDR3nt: TGTGCCAGCAGCTCCAGGGGGCAGCTAGCCAAAAACATTCAGTACTTC
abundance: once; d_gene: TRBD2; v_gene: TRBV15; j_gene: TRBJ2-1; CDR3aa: CATNPGRAVTNEQFF; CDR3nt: TGTGCCACCAACCCCGGGAGGGCGGTTACCAATGAGCAGTTCTTC
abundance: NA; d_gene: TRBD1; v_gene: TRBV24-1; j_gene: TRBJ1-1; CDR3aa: CATSDLWVRTGGNTEAFF; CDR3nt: TGTGCCACCAGTGATCTGTGGGTGCGGACAGGGGGGAACACTGAAGCTTTCTTT
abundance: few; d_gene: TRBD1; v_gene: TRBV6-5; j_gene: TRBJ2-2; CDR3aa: CASSYTGGESTGELFF; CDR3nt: TGTGCCAGCAGTTATACAGGGGGCGAAAGCACCGGGGAGCTGTTTTTT
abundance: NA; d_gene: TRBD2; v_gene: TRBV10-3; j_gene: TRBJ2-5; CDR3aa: CAISDPEGLAGGGETQYF; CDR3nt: TGTGCCATCAGTGACCCGGAGGGGCTAGCGGGAGGTGGTGAGACCCAGTACTTC
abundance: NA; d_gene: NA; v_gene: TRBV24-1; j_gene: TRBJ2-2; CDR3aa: CATSDERDTANTGELFF; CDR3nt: TGTGCCACCAGTGACGAACGGGACACCGCGAACACCGGGGAGCTGTTTTTT
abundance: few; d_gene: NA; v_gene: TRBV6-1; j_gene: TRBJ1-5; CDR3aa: CASSYPGYNQPQHF; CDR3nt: TGTGCCAGCAGTTATCCGGGATATAATCAGCCCCAGCATTTT
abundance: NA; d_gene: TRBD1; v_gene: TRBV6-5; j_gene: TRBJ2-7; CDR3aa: CATRTGTYEQYF; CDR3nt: TGTGCCACGCGGACAGGGACCTACGAGCAGTACTTC
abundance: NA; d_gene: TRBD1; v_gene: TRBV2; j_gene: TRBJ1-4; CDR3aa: CASRDRAGEKLFF; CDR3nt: TGTGCCAGCAGGGACAGGGCTGGAGAAAAACTGTTTTTT
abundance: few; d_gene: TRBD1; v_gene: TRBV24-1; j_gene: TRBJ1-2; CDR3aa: CATSDDRGIGYTF; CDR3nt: TGTGCCACCAGTGACGACAGGGGGATTGGCTACACCTTC
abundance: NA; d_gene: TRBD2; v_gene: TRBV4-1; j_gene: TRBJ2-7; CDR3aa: CASSASGTYEQYF; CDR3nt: TGCGCCAGCAGCGCTAGCGGGACCTACGAGCAGTACTTC
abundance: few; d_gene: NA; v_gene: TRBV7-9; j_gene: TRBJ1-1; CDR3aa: CASSPVVLNTEAFF; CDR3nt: TGTGCCAGCAGCCCAGTGGTGCTGAACACTGAAGCTTTCTTT
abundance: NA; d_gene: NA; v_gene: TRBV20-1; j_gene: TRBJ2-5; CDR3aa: CSARKETQYF; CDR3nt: TGCAGTGCGCGGAAAGAGACCCAGTACTTC
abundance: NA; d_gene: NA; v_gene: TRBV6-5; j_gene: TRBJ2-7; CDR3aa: CASSYAVESYEQYF; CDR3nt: TGTGCCAGCAGTTACGCGGTCGAATCCTACGAGCAGTACTTC
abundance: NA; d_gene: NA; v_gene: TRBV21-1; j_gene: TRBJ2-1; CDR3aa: CASTNWTLYNEQFF; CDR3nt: TGTGCCAGCACCAATTGGACACTCTACAATGAGCAGTTCTTC
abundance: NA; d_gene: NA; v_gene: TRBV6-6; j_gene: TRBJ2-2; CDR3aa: CASTEKGATGELFF; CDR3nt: TGTGCCAGCACCGAAAAAGGGGCTACCGGGGAGCTGTTTTTT
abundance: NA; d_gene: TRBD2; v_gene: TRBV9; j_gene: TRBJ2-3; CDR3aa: CASSTGTSGSSDTQYF; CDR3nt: TGTGCCAGCAGCACCGGGACTAGCGGGAGTTCAGATACGCAGTATTTT
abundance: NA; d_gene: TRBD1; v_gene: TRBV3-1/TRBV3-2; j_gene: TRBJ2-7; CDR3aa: CASSHRQGEGYEQYF; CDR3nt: TGTGCCAGCAGCCATAGACAGGGTGAAGGTTACGAGCAGTACTTC
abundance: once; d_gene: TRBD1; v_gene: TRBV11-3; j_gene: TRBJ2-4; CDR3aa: CASSLETGPPYF; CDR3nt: TGTGCCAGCAGCTTAGAGACAGGGCCTCCGTACTTC
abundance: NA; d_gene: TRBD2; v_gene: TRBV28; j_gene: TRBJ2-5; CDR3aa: CASRTGLAGAQYF; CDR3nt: TGTGCCAGCAGAACGGGACTAGCGGGAGCCCAGTACTTC
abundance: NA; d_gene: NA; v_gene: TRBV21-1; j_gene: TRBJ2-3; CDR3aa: CASSINSGNSTDTQYF; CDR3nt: TGTGCCAGCAGCATAAATAGCGGGAACAGCACAGATACGCAGTATTTT
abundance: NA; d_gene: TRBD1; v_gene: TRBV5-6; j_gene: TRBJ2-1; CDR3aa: CASSLAGGYEQFF; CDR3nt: TGTGCCAGCAGCTTAGCAGGGGGCTATGAGCAGTTCTTC
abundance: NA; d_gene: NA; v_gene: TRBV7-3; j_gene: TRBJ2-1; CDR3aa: CASSLTRQANKDNEQFF; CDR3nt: TGTGCCAGCAGCTTAACCAGACAGGCAAATAAGGACAATGAGCAGTTCTTC
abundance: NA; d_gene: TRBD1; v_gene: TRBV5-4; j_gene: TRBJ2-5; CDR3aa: CASSLVPGQGAETQYF; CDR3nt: TGTGCCAGCAGCTTGGTCCCGGGACAGGGCGCGGAGACCCAGTACTTC
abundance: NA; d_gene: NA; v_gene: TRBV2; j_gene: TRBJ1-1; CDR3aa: CATNAEGLNTEAFF; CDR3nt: TGTGCCACGAACGCGGAAGGTTTGAACACTGAAGCTTTCTTT
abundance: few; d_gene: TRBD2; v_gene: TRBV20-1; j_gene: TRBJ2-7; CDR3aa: CSASLGSGVYEQYF; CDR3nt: TGCAGTGCTAGTTTGGGGAGCGGGGTCTACGAGCAGTACTTC
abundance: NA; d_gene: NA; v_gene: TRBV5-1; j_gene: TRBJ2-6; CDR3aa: CASSLGVASGANVLTF; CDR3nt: TGCGCCAGCAGCTTGGGTGTGGCTAGTGGGGCCAACGTCCTGACTTTC
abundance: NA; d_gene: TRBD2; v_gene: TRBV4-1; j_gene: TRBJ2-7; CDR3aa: CASSPETSGRYEQYF; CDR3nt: TGCGCCAGCAGCCCCGAAACTAGCGGGAGATACGAGCAGTACTTC